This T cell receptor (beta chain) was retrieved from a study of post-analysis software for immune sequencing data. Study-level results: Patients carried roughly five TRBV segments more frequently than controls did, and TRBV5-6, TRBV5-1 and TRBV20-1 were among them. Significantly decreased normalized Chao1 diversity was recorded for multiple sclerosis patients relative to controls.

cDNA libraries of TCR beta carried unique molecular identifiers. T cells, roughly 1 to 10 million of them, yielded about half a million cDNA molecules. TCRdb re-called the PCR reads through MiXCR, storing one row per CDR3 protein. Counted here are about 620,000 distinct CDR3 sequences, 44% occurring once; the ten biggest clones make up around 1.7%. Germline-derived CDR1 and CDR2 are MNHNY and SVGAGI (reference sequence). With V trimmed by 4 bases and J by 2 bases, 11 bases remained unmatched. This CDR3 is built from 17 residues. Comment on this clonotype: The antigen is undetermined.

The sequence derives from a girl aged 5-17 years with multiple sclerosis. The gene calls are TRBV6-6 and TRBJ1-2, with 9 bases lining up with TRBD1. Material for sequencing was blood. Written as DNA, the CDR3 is TGTGCCAGCAGTTCTACAGGGGGCTCTGCCTCAAACTATGGCTACACCTTC. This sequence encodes CASSSTGGSASNYGYTF.